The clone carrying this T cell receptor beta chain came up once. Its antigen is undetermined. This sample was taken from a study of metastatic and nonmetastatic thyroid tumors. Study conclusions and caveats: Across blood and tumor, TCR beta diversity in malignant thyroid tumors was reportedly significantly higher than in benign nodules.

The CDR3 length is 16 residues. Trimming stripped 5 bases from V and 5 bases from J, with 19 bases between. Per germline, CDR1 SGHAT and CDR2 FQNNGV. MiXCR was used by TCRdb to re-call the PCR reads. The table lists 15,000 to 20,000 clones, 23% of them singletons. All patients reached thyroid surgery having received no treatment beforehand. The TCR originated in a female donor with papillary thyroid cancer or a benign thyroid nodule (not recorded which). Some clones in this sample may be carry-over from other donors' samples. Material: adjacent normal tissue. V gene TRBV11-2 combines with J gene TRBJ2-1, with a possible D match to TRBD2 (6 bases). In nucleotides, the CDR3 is TGTGCCAGCAGCCCGGGGCTAGCGCCCAAGAACAATGAGCAGTTCTTC. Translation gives CASSPGLAPKNNEQFF. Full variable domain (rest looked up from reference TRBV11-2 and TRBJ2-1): EAGVAQSPRYKIIEKRQSVAFWCNPISGHATLYWYQQILGQGPKLLIQFQNNGVVDDSQLPKDRFSAERLKGVDSTLKIQPAKLEDSAVYLCASSPGLAPKNNEQFFGPGTRLTVL.